This T cell receptor (beta chain) was identified in a study of Graves' ophthalmopathy and Graves' hyperthyroidism. The CDR3 loop spans 14 amino acids. In germline, CDR1 is MGHDK, CDR2 SYGVNS. A remark on this clonotype: Its antigen remains unidentified. Germline and junction disagree at one end, which may indicate a read error.

Exclusion criteria comprised other autoimmune diseases, uncontrolled infections, pregnancy or lactation in patients. Diagnosis was based on clinical symptoms, serum thyroxine, TRAb, thyroid ultrasound and orbital computed tomography. Points from the study as a whole: A model built from 13 signatures distinguished ophthalmopathy from stable hyperthyroidism with approximately 88% sensitivity and 81.08% specificity. Ophthalmopathy progression cases were predicted by the model with approximately 66% sensitivity and around 72% specificity.

TCR beta CDR3 amplification used RNA transcripts. Following a first-round RT-PCR that used HTBI primers, a second-round multiplex PCR was carried out. MiXCR, run by TCRdb on the multiplex PCR reads, gives a single entry per CDR3 protein. The table includes around 1,000,000 distinct CDR3 sequences, about two fifths detected once. V and J are TRBV25-1 and TRBJ1-1, with TRBD1 matching 7 bases. The receptor was derived from an adult man with Graves' hyperthyroidism. Sequenced material: peripheral blood or thyroid tissue (not recorded which). The CDR3 nucleotides read TGTGCCTGCAGTGCTCCGCGACAGGGCACTGAAGCTTTCTTT. The encoded protein is CACSAPRQGTEAFF.